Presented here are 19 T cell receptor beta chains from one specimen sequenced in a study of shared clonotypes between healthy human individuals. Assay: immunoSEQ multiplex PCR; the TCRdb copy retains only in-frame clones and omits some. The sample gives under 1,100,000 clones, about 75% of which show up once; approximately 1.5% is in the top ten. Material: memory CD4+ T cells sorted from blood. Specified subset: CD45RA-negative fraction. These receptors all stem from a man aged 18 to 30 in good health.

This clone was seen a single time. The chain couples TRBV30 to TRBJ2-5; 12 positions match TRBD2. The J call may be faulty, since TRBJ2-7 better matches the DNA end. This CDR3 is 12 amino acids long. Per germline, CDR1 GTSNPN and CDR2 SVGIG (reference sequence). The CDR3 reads CAVTSGGPEQYF. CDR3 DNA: TGTGCCGTGACTAGCGGGGGCCCCGAGCAGTACTTC.

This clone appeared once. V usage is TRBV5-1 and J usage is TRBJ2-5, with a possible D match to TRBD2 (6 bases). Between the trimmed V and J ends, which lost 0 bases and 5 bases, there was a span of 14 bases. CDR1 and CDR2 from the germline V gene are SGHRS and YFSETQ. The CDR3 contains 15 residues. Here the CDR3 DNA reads TGCGCCAGCAGCTTGGAGGGCGGAGGGTTGGAGACCCAGTACTTC. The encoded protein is CASSLEGGGLETQYF.

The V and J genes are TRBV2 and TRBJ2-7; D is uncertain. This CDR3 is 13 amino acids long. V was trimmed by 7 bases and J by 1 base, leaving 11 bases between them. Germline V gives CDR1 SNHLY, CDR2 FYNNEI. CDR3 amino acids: CASKRAASYEQYF. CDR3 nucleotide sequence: TGTGCCAGCAAAAGGGCAGCGTCCTACGAGCAGTACTTC.

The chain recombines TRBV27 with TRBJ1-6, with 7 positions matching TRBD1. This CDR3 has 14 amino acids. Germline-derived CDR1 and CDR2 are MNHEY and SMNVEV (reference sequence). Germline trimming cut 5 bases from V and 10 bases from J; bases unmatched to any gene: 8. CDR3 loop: CASSPQGSGSPLHF. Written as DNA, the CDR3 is TGTGCCAGCAGTCCACAGGGGTCGGGCTCACCCCTCCACTTT.

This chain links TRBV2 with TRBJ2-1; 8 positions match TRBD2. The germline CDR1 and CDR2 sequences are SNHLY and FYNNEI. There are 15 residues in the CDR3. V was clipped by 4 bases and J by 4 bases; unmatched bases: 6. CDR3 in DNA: TGTGCCAGCAGTGGGAGCCGGGGGGGGTACAATGAGCAGTTCTTC. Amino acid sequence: CASSGSRGGYNEQFF. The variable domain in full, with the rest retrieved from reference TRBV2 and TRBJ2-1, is EPEVTQTPSHQVTQMGQEVILRCVPISNHLYFYWYRQILGQKVEFLVSFYNNEISEKSEIFDDQFSVERPDGSNFTLKIRSTKLEDSAMYFCASSGSRGGYNEQFFGPGTRLTVL.

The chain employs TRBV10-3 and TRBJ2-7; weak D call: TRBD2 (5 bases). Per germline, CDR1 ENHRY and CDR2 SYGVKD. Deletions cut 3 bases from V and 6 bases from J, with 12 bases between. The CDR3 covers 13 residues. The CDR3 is CAISDGLVSEQYF. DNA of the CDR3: TGTGCCATCAGTGATGGACTGGTTTCCGAGCAGTACTTC.

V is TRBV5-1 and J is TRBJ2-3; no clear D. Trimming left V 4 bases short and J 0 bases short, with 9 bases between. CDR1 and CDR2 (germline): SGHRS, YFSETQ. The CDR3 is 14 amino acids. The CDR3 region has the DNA TGCGCCAGCAGCGATGGCCGCAGCACAGATACGCAGTATTTT. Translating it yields CASSDGRSTDTQYF.

CDR3 sequence (DNA): TGTGCCAGCACCGGGTGGAGCGGGGGCACCAAAAACATTCAGTACTTC. This codes for CASTGWSGGTKNIQYF. The chain uses TRBV28 and TRBJ2-4, with 8 bases aligning to TRBD2. Trimming at V came to 7 bases and at J to 2 bases, leaving 10 bases not matched to a gene. Germline V lookup: CDR1 MDHEN, CDR2 SYDVKM. CDR3 length: 16 amino acids. Full variable domain (missing parts from reference TRBV28 and TRBJ2-4): DVKVTQSSRYLVKRTGEKVFLECVQDMDHENMFWYRQDPGLGLRLIYFSYDVKMKEKGDIPEGYSVSREKKERFSLILESASTNQTSMYLCASTGWSGGTKNIQYFGAGTRLSVL.

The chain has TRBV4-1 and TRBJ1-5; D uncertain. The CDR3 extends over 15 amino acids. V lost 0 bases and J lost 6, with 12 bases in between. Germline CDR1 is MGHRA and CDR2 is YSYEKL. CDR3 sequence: CASSQEGQVRQPQHF. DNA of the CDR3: TGCGCCAGCAGCCAAGAAGGGCAGGTTCGTCAGCCCCAGCATTTT.

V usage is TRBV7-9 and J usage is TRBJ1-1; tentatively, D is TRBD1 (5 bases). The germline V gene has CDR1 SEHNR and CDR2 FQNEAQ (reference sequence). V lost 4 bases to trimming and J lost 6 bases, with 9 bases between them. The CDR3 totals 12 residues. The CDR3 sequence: CASSWSTAEAFF. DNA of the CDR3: TGTGCCAGCAGCTGGTCGACAGCTGAAGCTTTCTTT.

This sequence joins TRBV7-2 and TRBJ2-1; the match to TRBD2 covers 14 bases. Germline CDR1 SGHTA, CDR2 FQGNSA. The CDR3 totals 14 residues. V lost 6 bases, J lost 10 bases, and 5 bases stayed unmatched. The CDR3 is CASSARTSGGEQFF. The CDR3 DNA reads TGTGCCAGCAGTGCCCGGACTAGCGGGGGGGAGCAGTTCTTC.

This chain's CDR3 is CASSSRAQQGTEAFF. The CDR3 DNA sequence: TGTGCCAGCAGCTCTAGGGCCCAGCAAGGCACTGAAGCTTTCTTT. The rearrangement links TRBV7-2 to TRBJ1-1, with D uncertain. CDR1 and CDR2 from the germline V gene are SGHTA and FQGNSA. CDR3 length: 15 amino acids. V lost 4 bases and J lost 4, with 16 bases in between.

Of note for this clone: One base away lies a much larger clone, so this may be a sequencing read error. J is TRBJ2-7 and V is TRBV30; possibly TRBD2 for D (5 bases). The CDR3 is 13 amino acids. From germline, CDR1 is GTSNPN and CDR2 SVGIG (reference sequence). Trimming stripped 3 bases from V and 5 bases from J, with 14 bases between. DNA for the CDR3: TGTGCCTGGAGGCCCGCCGGGCGGGACGAGCAGTACTTC. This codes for CAWRPAGRDEQYF. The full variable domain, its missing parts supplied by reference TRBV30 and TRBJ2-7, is SQTIHQWPATLVQPVGSPLSLECTVEGTSNPNLYWYRQAAGRGLQLLFYSVGIGQISSEVPQNLSASRPQDRQFILSSKKLLLSDSGFYLCAWRPAGRDEQYFGPGTRLTVT.

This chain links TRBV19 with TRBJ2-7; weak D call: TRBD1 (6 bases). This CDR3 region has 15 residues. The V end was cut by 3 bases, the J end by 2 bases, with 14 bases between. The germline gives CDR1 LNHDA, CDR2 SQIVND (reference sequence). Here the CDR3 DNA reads TGTGCCAGTAGTATTGGGGCAGGGGCCACCTACGAGCAGTACTTC. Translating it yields CASSIGAGATYEQYF.

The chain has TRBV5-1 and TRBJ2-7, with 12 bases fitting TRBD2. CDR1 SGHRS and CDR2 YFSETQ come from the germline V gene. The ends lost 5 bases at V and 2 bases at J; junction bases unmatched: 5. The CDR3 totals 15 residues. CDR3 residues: CASSSSGRVAYEQYF. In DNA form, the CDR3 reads TGCGCCAGCAGTTCTAGCGGGAGGGTCGCCTACGAGCAGTACTTC.

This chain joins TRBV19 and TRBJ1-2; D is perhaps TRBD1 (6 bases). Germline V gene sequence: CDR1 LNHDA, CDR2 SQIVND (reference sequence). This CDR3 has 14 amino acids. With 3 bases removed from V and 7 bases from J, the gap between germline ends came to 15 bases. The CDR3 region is CASSMINRESGYTF. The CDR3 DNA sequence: TGTGCCAGTAGTATGATAAACAGGGAGTCTGGCTACACCTTC. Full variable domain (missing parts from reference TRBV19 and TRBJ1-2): DGGITQSPKYLFRKEGQNVTLSCEQNLNHDAMYWYRQDPGQGLRLIYYSQIVNDFQKGDIAEGYSVSREKKESFPLTVTSAQKNPTAFYLCASSMINRESGYTFGSGTRLTVV.

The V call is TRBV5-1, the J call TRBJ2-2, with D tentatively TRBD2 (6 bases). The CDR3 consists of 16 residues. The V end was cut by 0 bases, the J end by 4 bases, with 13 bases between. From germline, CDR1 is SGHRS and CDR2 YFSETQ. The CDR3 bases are TGCGCCAGCAGCTTGGAGCTAGCGCAGTCCACCGGGGAGCTGTTTTTT. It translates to CASSLELAQSTGELFF.

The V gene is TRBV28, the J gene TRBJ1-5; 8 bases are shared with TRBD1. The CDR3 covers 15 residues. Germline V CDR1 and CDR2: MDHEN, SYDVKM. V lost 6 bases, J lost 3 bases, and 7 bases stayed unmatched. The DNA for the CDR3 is TGTGCCAGCAGGCCGGGACAGGTGGACAATCAGCCCCAGCATTTT. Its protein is CASRPGQVDNQPQHF.

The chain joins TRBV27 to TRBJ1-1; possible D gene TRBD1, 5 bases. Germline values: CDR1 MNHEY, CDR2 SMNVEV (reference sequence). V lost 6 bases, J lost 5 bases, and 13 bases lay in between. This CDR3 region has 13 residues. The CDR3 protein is CASSPSGGTEAFF. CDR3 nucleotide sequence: TGTGCCAGCAGCCCCAGCGGGGGGACTGAAGCTTTCTTT.